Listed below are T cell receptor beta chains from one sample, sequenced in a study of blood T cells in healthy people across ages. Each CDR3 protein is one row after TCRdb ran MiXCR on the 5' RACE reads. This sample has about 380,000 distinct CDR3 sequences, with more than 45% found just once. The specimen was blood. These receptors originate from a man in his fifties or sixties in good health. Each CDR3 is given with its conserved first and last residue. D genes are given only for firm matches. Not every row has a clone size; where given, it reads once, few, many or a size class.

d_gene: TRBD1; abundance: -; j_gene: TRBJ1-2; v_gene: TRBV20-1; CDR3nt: TGCAGTGCGCGGACTACACGGGACAGTACTAACTATGGCTACACCTTC; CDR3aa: CSARTTRDSTNYGYTF
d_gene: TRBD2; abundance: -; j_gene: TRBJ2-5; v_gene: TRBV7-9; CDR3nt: TGTGCCAGCAGCTTAGCGGCGGGAGTGCGTTTTCAGTACTTC; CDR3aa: CASSLAAGVRFQYF
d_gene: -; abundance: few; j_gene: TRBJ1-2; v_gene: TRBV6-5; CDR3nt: TGTGCCAGCTGGGGCAGCTATGGCTACACCTTC; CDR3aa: CASWGSYGYTF
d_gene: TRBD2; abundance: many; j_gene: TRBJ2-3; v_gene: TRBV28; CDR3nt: TGTGCCAGCAGTCTACTAGCGCAAGATACGCAGTATTTT; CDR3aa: CASSLLAQDTQYF
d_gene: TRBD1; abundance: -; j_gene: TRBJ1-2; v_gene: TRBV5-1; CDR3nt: TGCGCCAGCAGCTTGGTGGACGTGGCGGACAGGGGAGGCGGCTACACCTTC; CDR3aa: CASSLVDVADRGGGYTF
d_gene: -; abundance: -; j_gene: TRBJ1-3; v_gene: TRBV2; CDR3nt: TGTGCCAGCCCCCCACTACGGAGGTCTGGAAACACCATATATTTT; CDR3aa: CASPPLRRSGNTIYF
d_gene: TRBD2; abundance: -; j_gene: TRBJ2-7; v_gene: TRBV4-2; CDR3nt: TGTGCCAGCAGCCGAGGGGGGACTAGCGGGGGGGAGGAGCAGTACTTC; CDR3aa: CASSRGGTSGGEEQYF
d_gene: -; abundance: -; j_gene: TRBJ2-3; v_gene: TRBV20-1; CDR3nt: TGCAGTGCCAGACCAATTCAGCGAGATACGCAGTATTTT; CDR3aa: CSARPIQRDTQYF
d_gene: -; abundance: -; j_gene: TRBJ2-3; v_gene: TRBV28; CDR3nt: TGTGCCAGCAGTTTATTGTATCGGGGAGGCTCGACAGATACGCAGTATTTT; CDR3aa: CASSLLYRGGSTDTQYF
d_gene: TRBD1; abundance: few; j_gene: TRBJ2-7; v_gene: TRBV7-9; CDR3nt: TGTGCCAGCAGCTTTGTCGGGACAGCCAACTACGAGCAGTACTTC; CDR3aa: CASSFVGTANYEQYF
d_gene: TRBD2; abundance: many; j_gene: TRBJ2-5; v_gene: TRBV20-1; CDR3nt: TGCAGTGCCTCCCGCCCAAGCGGGGGTCGGCAAGAGACCCAGTACTTC; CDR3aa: CSASRPSGGRQETQYF
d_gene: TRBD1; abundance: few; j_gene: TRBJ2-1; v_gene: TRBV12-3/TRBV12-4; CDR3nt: TGTGCCAGCAGTTACGGGACAGGGTTATACAATGAGCAGTTCTTC; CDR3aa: CASSYGTGLYNEQFF
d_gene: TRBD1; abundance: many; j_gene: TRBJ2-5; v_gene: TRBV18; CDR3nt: TGTGCCAGCTCACCACTACGGGACAGGGGGCGCGTTGGGACCCAGTACTTC; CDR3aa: CASSPLRDRGRVGTQYF
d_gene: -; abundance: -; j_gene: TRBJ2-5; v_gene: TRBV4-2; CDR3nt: TGTGCCAGCAGCCAAGAGGGCTATGGGGATGGGACCCAGTACTTC; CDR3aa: CASSQEGYGDGTQYF
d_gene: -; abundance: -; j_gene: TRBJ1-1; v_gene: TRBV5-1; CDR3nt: TGCGCCAGCAGCTTGGACGGGGGCCGCACTGAAGCTTTCTTT; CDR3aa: CASSLDGGRTEAFF
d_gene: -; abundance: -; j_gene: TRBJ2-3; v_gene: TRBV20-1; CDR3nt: TGCAGTGCTAGAGACTACCGCACAGATACGCAGTATTTT; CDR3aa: CSARDYRTDTQYF
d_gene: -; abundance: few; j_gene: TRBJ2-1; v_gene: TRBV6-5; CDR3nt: TGTGCCAGCAGTTACTCAGACGGGAACCCCTACAATGAGCAGTTCTTC; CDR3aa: CASSYSDGNPYNEQFF
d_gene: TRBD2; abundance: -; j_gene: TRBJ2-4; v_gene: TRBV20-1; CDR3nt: TGCAGTGCTAGAGATGCGGCTAGCGGGGGGGGAAACATTCAGTACTTC; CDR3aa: CSARDAASGGGNIQYF
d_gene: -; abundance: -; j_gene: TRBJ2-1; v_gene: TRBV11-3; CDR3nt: TGTGCCAGCAGCTTCGCGAGGGCCTCCTACAATGAGCAGTTCTTC; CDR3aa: CASSFARASYNEQFF
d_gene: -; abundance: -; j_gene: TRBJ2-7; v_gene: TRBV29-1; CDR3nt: TGTAGCGTGGACAAACGTAACTCCTACAATGAGCAGTACTTC; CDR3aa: CSVDKRNSYNEQYF
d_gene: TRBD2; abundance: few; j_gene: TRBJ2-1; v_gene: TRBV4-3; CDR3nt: TGCGCCAGCAGCCAAGAAACGGGAGGGCCTAGGGTTGAGCAGTTCTTC; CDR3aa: CASSQETGGPRVEQFF
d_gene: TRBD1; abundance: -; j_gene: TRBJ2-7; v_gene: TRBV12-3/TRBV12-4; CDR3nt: TGTGCCAGCAGTCAGCAGACAGGGCCCTACGAGCAGTACTTC; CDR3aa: CASSQQTGPYEQYF
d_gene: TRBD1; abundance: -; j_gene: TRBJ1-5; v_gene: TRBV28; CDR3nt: TGTGCCAGCAGCCTTGGGGGACAGGGAACCAATCAGCCCCAGCATTTT; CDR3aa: CASSLGGQGTNQPQHF
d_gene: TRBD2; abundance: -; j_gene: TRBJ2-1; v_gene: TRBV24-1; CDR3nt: TGTGCCACCAGTGACGCAGCGGGAGAGAGGAATGAGCAGTTCTTC; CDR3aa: CATSDAAGERNEQFF
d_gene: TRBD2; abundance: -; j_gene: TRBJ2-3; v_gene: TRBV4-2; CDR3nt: TGTGCCAGCAGCCGCGGACTAGCGATGGGCACAGATACGCAGTATTTT; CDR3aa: CASSRGLAMGTDTQYF
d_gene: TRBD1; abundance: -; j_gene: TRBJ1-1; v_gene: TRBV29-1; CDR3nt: TGCAGCGTGGGGCCTGGACAGGCTGGCACGAGGGACACTGAAGCTTTCTTT; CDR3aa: CSVGPGQAGTRDTEAFF
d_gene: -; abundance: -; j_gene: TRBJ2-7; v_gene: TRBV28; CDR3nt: TGTGCCAGCTTAGGGATGGCCCCCTACGAGCAGTACTTC; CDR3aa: CASLGMAPYEQYF
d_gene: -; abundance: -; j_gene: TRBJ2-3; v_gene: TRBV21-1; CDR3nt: TGTGCCAGCAGCGCCTGGACAGCGGGTCGAGCCCCATCGCCCTCGCAGTATTTT; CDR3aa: CASSAWTAGRAPSPSQYF
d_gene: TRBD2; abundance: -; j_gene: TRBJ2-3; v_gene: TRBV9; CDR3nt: TGTGCCAGCAGTGAAGGAGCGGGAGCAGATACGCAGTATTTT; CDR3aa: CASSEGAGADTQYF
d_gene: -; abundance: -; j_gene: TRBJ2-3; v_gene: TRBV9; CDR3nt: TGTGCCAGCAGCGTAGGAGGGCACACCACAGATACGCAGTATTTT; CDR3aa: CASSVGGHTTDTQYF
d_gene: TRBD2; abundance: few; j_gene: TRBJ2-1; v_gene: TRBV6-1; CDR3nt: TGTGCCAGCAGACGCGGGCGACGGGGGGACTCCTACAATGAGCAGTTCTTC; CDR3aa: CASRRGRRGDSYNEQFF
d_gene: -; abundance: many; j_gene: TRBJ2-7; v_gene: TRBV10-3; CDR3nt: TGTGCCATCAGTGAGCCGGGACAATACGAGCAGTACTTC; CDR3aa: CAISEPGQYEQYF
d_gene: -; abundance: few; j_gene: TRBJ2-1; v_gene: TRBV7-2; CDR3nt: TGTGCCAGCAGCACCTCCAGTCTCCATGAGCAGTTCTTC; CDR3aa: CASSTSSLHEQFF
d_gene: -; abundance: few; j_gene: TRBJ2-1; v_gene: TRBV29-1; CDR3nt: TGCAGTGTGGGGCGCGACAGCGACAATGAGCAGTTCTTC; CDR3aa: CSVGRDSDNEQFF
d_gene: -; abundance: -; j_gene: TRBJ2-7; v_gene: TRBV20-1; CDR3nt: TGCAGTGCTAGAGATGCGGGGGCAGGGGGCATCTACGAGCAGTACTTC; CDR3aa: CSARDAGAGGIYEQYF
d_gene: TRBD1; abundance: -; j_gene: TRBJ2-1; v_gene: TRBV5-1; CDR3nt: TGCGCCAGCAGCCCCAGGGACAGGGGTGTCAATGAGCAGTTCTTC; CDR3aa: CASSPRDRGVNEQFF
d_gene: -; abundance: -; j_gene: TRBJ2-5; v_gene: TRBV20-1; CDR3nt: TGCAGTGCTAGGGCGCCGGGTTACCAAGAGACCCAGTACTTC; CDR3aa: CSARAPGYQETQYF
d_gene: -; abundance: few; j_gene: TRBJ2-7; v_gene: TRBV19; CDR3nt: TGTGCCAGTAGGGAGACGAATGCCTACGAGCAGTACTTC; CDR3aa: CASRETNAYEQYF
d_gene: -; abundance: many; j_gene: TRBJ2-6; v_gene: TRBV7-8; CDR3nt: TGTGCCAGCAGCTTAGTTCTTGGGGCTGGGGCCAACGTCCTGACTTTC; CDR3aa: CASSLVLGAGANVLTF
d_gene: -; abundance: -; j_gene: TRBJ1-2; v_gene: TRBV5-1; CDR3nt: TGCACCAGCAGCTTGGGGACTAGCAACTATGGCTACACCTTC; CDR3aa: CTSSLGTSNYGYTF
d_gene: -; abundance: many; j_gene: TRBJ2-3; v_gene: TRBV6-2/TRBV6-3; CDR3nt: TGTGCCAGCAGTCGCGGGGGCGATACAGATACGCAGTATTTT; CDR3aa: CASSRGGDTDTQYF
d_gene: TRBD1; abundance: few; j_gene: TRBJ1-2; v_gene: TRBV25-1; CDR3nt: TGTGCCAGCAGTGAATATCGGGGACAGGTCTATGGCTACACCTTC; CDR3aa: CASSEYRGQVYGYTF
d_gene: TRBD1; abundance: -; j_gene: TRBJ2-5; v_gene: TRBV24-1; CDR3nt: TGTGCCACCAGTGATACCGGGACAGCCCAACAAGAGACCCAGTACTTC; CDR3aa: CATSDTGTAQQETQYF
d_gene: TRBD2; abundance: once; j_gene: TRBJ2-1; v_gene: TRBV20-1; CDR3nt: TGCAGTGCAGGAGGACTAGCGGGAGGAGTCAATGAGCAGTTCTTC; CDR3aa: CSAGGLAGGVNEQFF
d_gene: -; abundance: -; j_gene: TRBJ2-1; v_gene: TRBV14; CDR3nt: TGTGCCAGCAGCATTCCCGGGCCAGTAGGCAATGAGCAGTTCTTC; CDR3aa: CASSIPGPVGNEQFF
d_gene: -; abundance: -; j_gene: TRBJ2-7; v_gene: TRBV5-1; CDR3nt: TGCGCCAGCAGCTTGGTGACTAGCTCCTACGAGCAGTACTTC; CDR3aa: CASSLVTSSYEQYF
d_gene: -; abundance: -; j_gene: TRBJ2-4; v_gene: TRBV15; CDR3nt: TGTGCCACCACAAACAGGGTTTTAAGTGGGGGCAAAAACATTCAGTACTTC; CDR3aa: CATTNRVLSGGKNIQYF
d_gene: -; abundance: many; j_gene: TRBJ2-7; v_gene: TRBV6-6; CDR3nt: TGTGCCAGCACCCCGGAACTAGGGGCCTCCTACGAGCAGTACTTC; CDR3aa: CASTPELGASYEQYF
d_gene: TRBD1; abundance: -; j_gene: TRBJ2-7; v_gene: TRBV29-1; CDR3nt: TGCAGCGTTGAGTTCGGGACAGGTCACAATGAGCAGTACTTC; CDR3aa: CSVEFGTGHNEQYF
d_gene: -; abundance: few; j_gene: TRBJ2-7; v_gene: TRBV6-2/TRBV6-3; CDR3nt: TGTGCCAGCAGTAGGGTTGTTTACGAGCAGTACTTC; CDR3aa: CASSRVVYEQYF
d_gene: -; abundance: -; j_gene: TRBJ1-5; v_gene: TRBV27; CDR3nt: TGTGCCAGCAGTTTATCCGGGCTAAATCAGCCCCAGCATTTT; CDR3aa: CASSLSGLNQPQHF
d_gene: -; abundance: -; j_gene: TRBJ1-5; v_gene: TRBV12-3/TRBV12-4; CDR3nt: TGTGCCAGCAGGAGGGACAACAGCAATCAGCCCCAGCATTTT; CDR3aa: CASRRDNSNQPQHF
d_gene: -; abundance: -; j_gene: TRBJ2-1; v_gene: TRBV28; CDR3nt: TGTGCCAGCAGACTCACGGCGGGTGAGCAGTTCTTC; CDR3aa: CASRLTAGEQFF
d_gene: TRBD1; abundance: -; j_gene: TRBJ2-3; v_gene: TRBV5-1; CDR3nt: TGCGCCAGCAGCCCCCGGGACAGTTACACAGATACGCAGTATTTT; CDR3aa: CASSPRDSYTDTQYF